These 27 T cell receptor beta chains came from one sample sequenced in a study of spatial heterogeneity in lung cancer. The time point was: sample taken at primary tumor resection. Extraction of whole RNA from tumor, nontumor lung or frozen PBMC preceded unsorted sequencing. One entry per CDR3 protein, called by TCRdb with MiXCR from the 5' RACE reads. The sample has about 75,000 distinct CDR3 sequences; roughly 15% are singletons. The sample consisted of PBMCs, taken at surgery. These receptors were obtained from a male donor with early-stage non-small cell lung cancer.

This clonotype has at least ten counts. This sequence joins TRBV5-1 and TRBJ1-2; 7 nucleotides line up with TRBD1. The CDR3 is made up of 15 amino acids. Germline CDR1 reads SGHRS; CDR2 reads YFSETQ. After removal of 3 bases from V and 4 bases from J, the junction contained 9 bases not matched to a gene. CDR3 nucleotides: TGCGCCAGCAGCTCATGGGACAGAAACGGCTATGGCTACACCTTC. As protein: CASSSWDRNGYGYTF.

The chain is built from TRBV2 and TRBJ2-7; 9 bases match TRBD1. CDR1 SNHLY and CDR2 FYNNEI come from the germline V gene. J lost 5 bases, V lost 7 bases, and 3 bases had no gene match. The CDR3 is 12 residues long. In nucleotides, the CDR3 is TGTGCCAGCACGGACAGGGGTAACGAGCAGTACTTC. Its translation is CASTDRGNEQYF.

As for this clonotype: The junction and the germline gene differ at one end; a read error may be behind it. The chain joins TRBV20-1 to TRBJ2-7, with TRBD1 identical over 7 bases. Germline CDR1 reads DFQATT; CDR2 reads SNEGSKA (reference sequence). The length of the CDR3 is 14 residues. The CDR3 DNA reads TGCAGTGCTAGAAAGGACAGGAGCTCCTACGAGCCGTACTTC. Translated, it gives CSARKDRSSYEPYF.

This clonotype was seen many times. This sequence joins TRBV7-2 and TRBJ2-3, with TRBD2 matching over 10 bases. With V trimmed by 2 bases and J by 3 bases, 5 bases remained unmatched. CDR1 SGHTA and CDR2 FQGNSA come from the germline V gene. This CDR3 contains 16 residues. The CDR3: CASSLPLAGETDTQYF. As DNA, the CDR3 is TGTGCCAGCAGCTTACCCCTAGCGGGAGAAACAGATACGCAGTATTTT.

V usage is TRBV20-1 and J usage is TRBJ1-5; TRBD1 might be the D (5 bases). Deletions cut 0 bases from V and 4 bases from J, with 13 bases between. The CDR3 consists of 15 residues. In germline, CDR1 is DFQATT, CDR2 SNEGSKA (reference sequence). Written as DNA, the CDR3 is TGCAGTGCTAGAGATCGTCGGAGGGGAAATCAGCCCCAGCATTTT. Its protein is CSARDRRRGNQPQHF.

This clonotype occurred many times. J is TRBJ2-1 and V is TRBV9; D may be TRBD2 (5 bases). The V end was cut by 0 bases, the J end by 10 bases, with 8 bases between. The CDR3 spans 12 residues. Germline loops: CDR1 SGDLS, CDR2 YYNGEE. CDR3 DNA sequence: TGTGCCAGCAGCGTAGGAGGGCTCGAGCAGTTCTTC. Translation gives CASSVGGLEQFF.

The V gene is TRBV5-1, the J gene TRBJ2-3; D call uncertain. V shed 5 bases and J shed 1 base, with 11 bases lying between them. CDR3 length equals 14 residues. Germline CDR1 and CDR2: SGHRS and YFSETQ. In DNA, the CDR3 is TGCGCCAGCAGTTCGAACGCCCGCACAGATACGCAGTATTTT. Translating it yields CASSSNARTDTQYF.

The chain recombines TRBV3-1 with TRBJ2-7, with D maybe TRBD1 (6 bases). The CDR3 is 13 residues long. Trimming pared 7 bases from V and 2 bases from J, leaving 12 bases between. The V gene's germline CDR1 is LGHDT and CDR2 YNNKEL (reference sequence). CDR3 in amino acids: CASTRQAPYEQYF. The CDR3 DNA sequence: TGTGCCAGCACCCGACAGGCTCCCTACGAGCAGTACTTC.

This chain links TRBV5-4 with TRBJ1-1; D perhaps matches TRBD1 (6 bases). Germline CDR1 is SGHNT and CDR2 is YYREEE (reference sequence). Trimming pared 2 bases from V and 8 bases from J, leaving 13 bases between. The CDR3 length is 13 residues. This CDR3 reads CASSFTGIGEAFF. The CDR3 nucleotides read TGTGCCAGCAGCTTTACAGGGATAGGAGAAGCTTTCTTT.

CDR3 region: CASSLNSGDAGDGYTF. The CDR3 DNA is TGTGCCAGCTCGCTTAACTCTGGGGACGCCGGAGATGGCTACACCTTC. The chain links TRBV18 to TRBJ1-2, with D possibly TRBD1 on 5 matching bases. CDR1 is KGHSH, CDR2 LQKENI, per germline. CDR3 size: 16 residues. Trimming removed 6 bases at V and 6 bases at J, with 23 bases between.

This clonotype has at least ten counts. This chain joins TRBV4-3 and TRBJ1-1, with 10 nucleotides matching TRBD1. There are 16 residues in the CDR3. J gave up 1 base and V 1 base, and 3 bases lay outside the gene matches. The germline CDR1 and CDR2 sequences are LGHNA and YSLEER. The CDR3 reads CASSQGTGGRNTEAFF. The CDR3 region has the DNA TGCGCCAGCAGCCAAGGGACAGGGGGAAGGAACACTGAAGCTTTCTTT.

In DNA, the CDR3 is TGCGCCAGCAGCCCTCTTACAGGGGGCGTAGATACGCAGTATTTT. Its protein is CASSPLTGGVDTQYF. The chain links TRBV5-1 to TRBJ2-3; 9 nucleotides match TRBD1. The length of the CDR3 is 15 residues. Germline lookup yields CDR1 SGHRS and CDR2 YFSETQ. J lost 5 bases, V lost 4 bases, and 8 bases had no gene match.

This chain uses TRBV27 with TRBJ1-5; D gene uncertain. The V end was cut by 3 bases, the J end by 1 base, with 10 bases between. This CDR3 comprises 15 residues. Germline V gives CDR1 MNHEY, CDR2 SMNVEV (reference sequence). The CDR3 region is CASSLDGLSNQPQHF. CDR3 in DNA: TGTGCCAGCAGTTTGGACGGTTTAAGCAATCAGCCCCAGCATTTT.

The chain recombines TRBV5-1 with TRBJ2-1, with D hard to call. Germline assignment: CDR1 SGHRS and CDR2 YFSETQ. Trimming took 4 bases from V and 4 from J, leaving 9 bases between them. This CDR3 spans 13 amino acids. The CDR3 DNA follows: TGCGCCAGCAGCGCGGACGGGTACAATGAGCAGTTCTTC. It yields the protein CASSADGYNEQFF.

In this sample, this clonotype turned up a few times. V usage is TRBV24-1 and J usage is TRBJ1-2, with 10 bases aligning to TRBD1. This CDR3 region has 16 residues. V dropped 3 bases and J dropped 4; count of bases not matched to a gene: 7. CDR1 KGHDR and CDR2 SFDVKD come from the germline V gene. The CDR3 here is CATSDPPGQGSYGYTF. The CDR3 DNA follows: TGTGCCACCAGTGATCCACCGGGACAGGGGAGCTATGGCTACACCTTC.

V and J are TRBV20-1 and TRBJ2-3, with D unresolved. V was shortened by 1 base and J by 4 bases, with 9 bases between the two germline ends. Per germline, CDR1 DFQATT and CDR2 SNEGSKA (reference sequence). The CDR3 extends over 13 amino acids. Here the CDR3 DNA reads TGCAGTGCTAGAGGCGCCACCGCAGATACGCAGTATTTT. This codes for CSARGATADTQYF.

This clonotype has a handful of counts. J is TRBJ1-2 and V is TRBV30; D gene unclear. Trimming removed 4 bases at V and 7 bases at J, with 10 bases between. This CDR3 contains 11 residues. Germline lookup yields CDR1 GTSNPN and CDR2 SVGIG (reference sequence). CDR3 coding DNA: TGTGCCTGGACCGGCGGCGCTGGCTACACCTTC. Amino acid sequence: CAWTGGAGYTF. Using reference TRBV30 and TRBJ1-2 for the parts outside the CDR3, the full variable domain is SQTIHQWPATLVQPVGSPLSLECTVEGTSNPNLYWYRQAAGRGLQLLFYSVGIGQISSEVPQNLSASRPQDRQFILSSKKLLLSDSGFYLCAWTGGAGYTFGSGTRLTVV.

This clonotype turned up a few times. The rearrangement joins TRBV2 to TRBJ2-1; weak D call: TRBD2 (5 bases). Trimming cost V 8 bases and J 0 bases, with 14 bases left between them. The V gene's germline CDR1 is SNHLY and CDR2 FYNNEI. The CDR3 covers 15 residues. This CDR3 reads CASSRERGSYNEQFF. CDR3 in DNA: TGTGCCAGCTCGAGGGAGCGCGGCTCCTACAATGAGCAGTTCTTC.

There are many counts of this clonotype. This chain uses TRBV10-3 with TRBJ1-2; no clear D gene. CDR1 and CDR2 from the germline V gene are ENHRY and SYGVKD. Trimming left V 10 bases short and J 0 bases short, with 12 bases between. This CDR3 spans 13 amino acids. As DNA, the CDR3 is TGTGCCACCGAGGGTTCCTCTAACTATGGCTACACCTTC. Translated, it gives CATEGSSNYGYTF.

This chain connects TRBV6-6 to TRBJ2-3, with unresolved D. There are 14 residues in the CDR3. Germline V gene sequence: CDR1 MNHNY, CDR2 SVGAGI (reference sequence). Trimming left V 0 bases short and J 3 bases short, with 7 bases between. The CDR3 nucleotides are TGTGCCAGCAGTTACTCTAGGCCTACAGATACGCAGTATTTT. The encoded protein is CASSYSRPTDTQYF.

This chain joins TRBV25-1 and TRBJ2-1; maybe TRBD2 (7 bases). Looked up from germline, CDR1 is MGHDK and CDR2 is SYGVNS. Deletions cut 0 bases from V and 3 bases from J, with 9 bases between. CDR3 length: 15 amino acids. CDR3 in DNA: TGTGCCAGCAGTGAATACGGGGGGCACTACAATGAGCAGTTCTTC. Translated: CASSEYGGHYNEQFF. The full variable domain, completed using reference TRBV25-1 and TRBJ2-1, is EADIYQTPRYLVIGTGKKITLECSQTMGHDKMYWYQQDPGMELHLIHYSYGVNSTEKGDLSSESTVSRIRTEHFPLTLESARPSHTSQYLCASSEYGGHYNEQFFGPGTRLTVL.

The chain links TRBV3-1 to TRBJ2-5, with unresolved D. V shed 1 base and J shed 2 bases, with 2 bases lying between them. CDR1 LGHDT and CDR2 YNNKEL come from the germline V gene (reference sequence). The CDR3 contains 12 residues. CDR3 in DNA: TGTGCCAGCAGCCAAGTTCAAGAGACCCAGTACTTC. Translation gives CASSQVQETQYF.

V and J are TRBV5-1 and TRBJ1-1, with a tentative D call TRBD1 (6 bases). Germline values: CDR1 SGHRS, CDR2 YFSETQ. The V and J ends lost 0 bases and 1 base respectively, with 10 bases between them. This CDR3 has 15 amino acids. The CDR3, as DNA: TGCGCCAGCAGCTTGGGTGGGGGGCCGAACACTGAAGCTTTCTTT. As protein: CASSLGGGPNTEAFF.

This chain connects TRBV7-9 to TRBJ2-1; D is uncertain. CDR1 is SEHNR and CDR2 is FQNEAQ in the germline V gene (reference sequence). The V and J ends lost 2 bases and 0 bases respectively, with 11 bases between them. This CDR3 is built from 16 residues. CDR3 in DNA: TGTGCCAGCAGCTTATGGGTGGGAAGCTCCTACAATGAGCAGTTCTTC. It encodes CASSLWVGSSYNEQFF. The entire variable domain, with the rest obtained from reference TRBV7-9 and TRBJ2-1, is as follows: DTGVSQNPRHKITKRGQNVTFRCDPISEHNRLYWYRQTLGQGPEFLTYFQNEAQLEKSRLLSDRFSAERPKGSFSTLEIQRTEQGDSAMYLCASSLWVGSSYNEQFFGPGTRLTVL.

Notes on this clonotype: It may be a read error: a sequence one base away is much more abundant. V gene TRBV5-1 combines with J gene TRBJ2-1; D might be TRBD1 or TRBD2, each matching 5 bases. CDR3 length: 16 amino acids. From germline, CDR1 is SGHRS and CDR2 YFSETQ. CDR3 nucleotides: TGCGTCAGCAGCTTAAACCCGGGGACCTCCTACAATGAGCAGTTCTTC. Amino acid sequence: CVSSLNPGTSYNEQFF.

There are a few counts of this clonotype. The chain links TRBV3-1 to TRBJ1-1; D perhaps matches TRBD1 (5 bases). The germline V gene has CDR1 LGHDT and CDR2 YNNKEL (reference sequence). There are 15 residues in the CDR3. V dropped 4 bases and J dropped 3 bases, with 15 bases sitting between them. This CDR3 reads CASSLAAQGHTEAFF. The CDR3 bases are TGTGCCAGCAGCCTCGCTGCCCAGGGACACACTGAAGCTTTCTTT.

V is TRBV6-2 or TRBV6-3 and J is TRBJ2-1, with TRBD2 matching 11 bases. The germline V gene has CDR1 MNHEY and CDR2 SVGEGT. The CDR3 loop spans 17 amino acids. Trimming at V came to 7 bases and at J to 5 bases, leaving 13 bases not matched to a gene. The CDR3 is CASMGPSGRSRNNEQFF. CDR3 nucleotide sequence: TGTGCCAGCATGGGGCCTAGCGGGAGGAGTAGAAACAATGAGCAGTTCTTC.